The clone carrying this T cell receptor beta chain qualifies as medium-sized. Its cognate antigen is unknown. Germline assignment: CDR1 KGHSH and CDR2 LQKENI. This CDR3 has 12 residues. V gave up 5 bases and J gave up 0 bases, with 4 bases separating them. Time point noted: pre-treatment sample, taken before nivolumab and TIL therapy. The tumor samples were excised metastases, mostly pleural nodules or supraclavicular lymph nodes. Tumors were harvested before any PD-1/PD-L1 blockade. The libraries were made with immunoSEQ v3. Measured with immunoSEQ multiplex PCR; TCRdb has only the in-frame clones, and not every one. Of some 7,000 clones in the sample, about 65% are singletons; the top ten hold roughly 8.2%. The data belong to a study of TIL therapy for anti-PD-1-resistant metastatic lung cancer. Study observations and caveats: Treatment-naive, never-smoker and oncogene-addicted patients were overrepresented in this highly selected cohort.

The chain recombines TRBV18 with TRBJ2-5; no firm D call. The sequenced sample was tumor tissue, obtained at baseline. The sequence came from a person between 25 and 80 years old with non-small cell lung cancer. The DNA for the CDR3 is TGTGCCAGCTCAGCCTACCAAGAGACCCAGTACTTC. This gives the protein CASSAYQETQYF. Looking up the rest from reference TRBV18 and TRBJ2-5 gives the full variable domain: NAGVMQNPRHLVRRRGQEARLRCSPMKGHSHVYWYRQLPEEGLKFMVYLQKENIIDESGMPKERFSAEFPKEGPSILRIQQVVRGDSAAYFCASSAYQETQYFGPGTRLLVL.